Shown below are 23 T cell receptor beta chains from a single sample sequenced in a study of blood T cell repertoires in COVID-19. Assay: immunoSEQ multiplex PCR; the TCRdb copy retains only in-frame clones and omits some. The sample contains 200,000 or so clones, approximately 80% of which appear only once. Sequenced: PBMCs or T cells enriched from blood (not recorded which). These receptors all come from a woman between 40 and 50 years old with acute COVID-19.

The CDR3 sequence is CASSPGNVPLNTEAFF. The CDR3 DNA reads as TGTGCCAGCAGCCCAGGCAACGTCCCCCTGAACACTGAAGCTTTCTTT. The V call is TRBV5-6, the J call TRBJ1-1, with D uncertain. Per the germline V gene, CDR1 is SGHDT and CDR2 is YYEEEE. The V gene lost 4 bases and the J gene lost 0 bases, with 16 bases spanning the gap. The length of the CDR3 is 16 residues.

The chain is built from TRBV7-2 and TRBJ2-1; 9 nucleotides match TRBD1. The CDR3 totals 15 residues. V dropped 5 bases and J dropped 14; count of bases not matched to a gene: 16. Germline V gene sequence: CDR1 SGHTA, CDR2 FQGNSA. The CDR3 sequence: CASSQGTGRKTGEFF. The DNA for the CDR3 is TGTGCCAGCAGCCAAGGGACAGGGCGTAAAACGGGGGAGTTCTTC.

The rearrangement joins TRBV25-1 to TRBJ1-1; D may be TRBD1 (5 bases). Looked up from germline, CDR1 is MGHDK and CDR2 is SYGVNS. The V gene lost 5 bases and the J gene lost 3 bases, with 13 bases spanning the gap. The CDR3 has 14 residues. CDR3 nucleotide sequence: TGTGCCAGCAGTTCATTGGGGGGGGACACTGAAGCTTTCTTT. It specifies CASSSLGGDTEAFF.

This chain joins TRBV5-4 and TRBJ1-2; weak D call: TRBD1 (5 bases). The V and J ends lost 2 bases and 4 bases respectively, with 15 bases between them. Per the germline V gene, CDR1 is SGHNT and CDR2 is YYREEE (reference sequence). This CDR3 is 15 amino acids long. CDR3 protein: CASSFPAGGAYGYTF. CDR3 DNA: TGTGCCAGCAGCTTTCCTGCGGGGGGTGCCTATGGCTACACCTTC.

The chain carries TRBV2 and TRBJ1-5, with 9 bases matching TRBD1. The junction had 13 bases not matched to a gene; V was cut back by 4 bases and J by 0 bases. Germline V CDR1 and CDR2: SNHLY, FYNNEI. CDR3 size: 19 residues. The CDR3 region is CASSVGTTGGFSSNQPQHF. CDR3 nucleotide sequence: TGTGCCAGCAGTGTTGGGACCACAGGGGGCTTTTCTAGCAATCAGCCCCAGCATTTT.

This chain connects TRBV29-1 to TRBJ1-2, with 7 bases matching TRBD1. With 6 bases clipped from V and 14 bases from J, the junction kept 12 bases outside the gene matches. CDR1 is SQVTM, CDR2 ANQGSEA, per germline. CDR3 length equals 11 residues. The CDR3: CSVEQGTVSTF. In nucleotides, the CDR3 is TGCAGCGTCGAACAGGGGACAGTCTCAACCTTC.

This clone was counted once. The chain carries TRBV7-9 and TRBJ2-7; D possibly corresponds to TRBD2 (6 bases). Germline V gene data show CDR1 as SEHNR and CDR2 as FQNEAQ (reference sequence). V lost 3 bases to trimming and J lost 5 bases, with 17 bases between them. The CDR3 is 15 amino acids. The CDR3 is CASSFQAGLVNEQYF. CDR3 DNA sequence: TGTGCCAGCAGCTTTCAAGCGGGCCTGGTCAACGAGCAGTACTTC. Variable domain in full (rest from reference TRBV7-9 and TRBJ2-7): DTGVSQNPRHKITKRGQNVTFRCDPISEHNRLYWYRQTLGQGPEFLTYFQNEAQLEKSRLLSDRFSAERPKGSFSTLEIQRTEQGDSAMYLCASSFQAGLVNEQYFGPGTRLTVT.

This clone was seen a handful of times. The chain links TRBV19 to TRBJ2-3; 7 nucleotides line up with TRBD2. Germline loops: CDR1 LNHDA, CDR2 SQIVND (reference sequence). The V gene end was trimmed by 6 bases and the J gene end by 6 bases; junction bases not matched to a gene: 9. The CDR3 has 14 residues. The CDR3 sequence: CASSWGGDPDTQYF. CDR3 nucleotides: TGTGCCAGTAGCTGGGGGGGAGACCCGGATACGCAGTATTTT.

The chain couples TRBV27 to TRBJ1-5; D is undetermined. This CDR3 has 13 residues. Per the germline V gene, CDR1 is MNHEY and CDR2 is SMNVEV (reference sequence). Trimming stripped 5 bases from V and 5 bases from J, with 10 bases between. The CDR3 bases are TGTGCCAGCAGTCGCGCTGAGGATCAGCCCCAGCATTTT. Its protein product is CASSRAEDQPQHF.

This chain connects TRBV5-8 to TRBJ2-1, with 7 bases lining up with TRBD2. Germline assignment: CDR1 SGHTS and CDR2 YDEGEE. This CDR3 is built from 13 residues. The J segment lost 9 bases and the V segment lost 1 base, leaving 4 bases of the junction unmatched. This chain's CDR3 is CASSLRGVPEQFF. CDR3 sequence (DNA): TGTGCCAGCAGCTTGCGGGGGGTGCCTGAGCAGTTCTTC.

This clone occurred a few times. This chain links TRBV5-6 with TRBJ2-2, with a weak D call TRBD1 (5 bases). Trimming cost V 3 bases and J 5 bases, with 11 bases left between them. CDR1 is SGHDT and CDR2 is YYEEEE in the germline V gene. CDR3 length equals 14 residues. The CDR3 DNA is TGTGCCAGCAGCTCAGGGTATGGGACCGGGGAGCTGTTTTTT. It specifies CASSSGYGTGELFF.

The chain uses TRBV19 and TRBJ1-4; tentative D call: TRBD1 (5 bases). The germline V gene encodes CDR1 LNHDA and CDR2 SQIVND (reference sequence). The V end lost 3 bases, the J end lost 8 bases, and 19 bases lay between the germline ends. CDR3 length: 16 residues. The CDR3 reads CASSIDGDGGLEKLFF. CDR3 sequence (DNA): TGTGCCAGTAGTATCGACGGGGACGGGGGGTTGGAAAAACTGTTTTTT.

The V call is TRBV7-9, the J call TRBJ2-7, with a weak D call TRBD1 (5 bases). Germline CDR1 and CDR2: SEHNR and FQNEAQ (reference sequence). This CDR3 region has 13 residues. V was trimmed by 4 bases and J by 12 bases, leaving 19 bases between them. CDR3 residues: CASSSAEDGQGYF. The CDR3 DNA reads as TGTGCCAGCAGCTCAGCCGAGGACGGACAAGGGTACTTC.

This chain links TRBV30 with TRBJ2-2, with TRBD1 matching over 7 bases. The germline CDR1 and CDR2 sequences are GTSNPN and SVGIG (reference sequence). The CDR3 sequence is 14 residues long. V was pared by 2 bases and J by 5 bases, with 5 bases of the junction left unmatched. This CDR3 is CAWSNRGRTGELFF. Written as DNA, the CDR3 is TGTGCCTGGAGTAACAGGGGCAGGACCGGGGAGCTGTTTTTT.

This clone was detected once. The V gene is TRBV27, the J gene TRBJ1-5, with D possibly TRBD1 on 6 matching bases. The germline V gene encodes CDR1 MNHEY and CDR2 SMNVEV (reference sequence). The CDR3 covers 14 residues. Trimming took 9 bases from V and 1 from J, leaving 13 bases between them. Here the CDR3 DNA reads TGTGCCAGACGGAGACAGGAAAGCAATCAGCCCCAGCATTTT. Its protein is CARRRQESNQPQHF.

The V gene is TRBV25-1, the J gene TRBJ2-1; TRBD2 matches at 10 bases. CDR3 length: 17 residues. Germline values: CDR1 MGHDK, CDR2 SYGVNS. V lost 6 bases and J lost 6; bases outside the gene matches: 14. This chain's CDR3 is CASSQLAGGRQANEQFF. CDR3 bases: TGTGCCAGCAGCCAATTAGCGGGAGGCCGACAAGCCAATGAGCAGTTCTTC.

This rearrangement joins TRBV30 to TRBJ1-2, with 8 positions matching TRBD1. This CDR3 region has 12 residues. Germline CDR1 GTSNPN, CDR2 SVGIG (reference sequence). V shed 5 bases, J shed 6 bases, and the junction held 5 bases outside the gene matches. In nucleotides, the CDR3 is TGTGCCTGGCCGAGGACAGGGAATGGCTACACCTTC. This sequence encodes CAWPRTGNGYTF.

The V and J genes are TRBV7-9 and TRBJ2-5, with TRBD2 as a possible D gene (5 bases). This CDR3 comprises 13 residues. The germline CDR1 and CDR2 sequences are SEHNR and FQNEAQ (reference sequence). V shed 1 base and J shed 3 bases, with 6 bases lying between them. The CDR3 reads CASSLGGEETQYF. CDR3 coding DNA: TGTGCCAGCAGCTTAGGGGGAGAAGAGACCCAGTACTTC.

The V call is TRBV6-2 or TRBV6-3, the J call TRBJ2-1; TRBD2 aligns across 9 bases. This CDR3 region has 16 residues. Germline V lookup: CDR1 MNHEY, CDR2 SVGEGT. The V gene end was trimmed by 1 base and the J gene end by 7 bases; junction bases not matched to a gene: 8. The DNA for the CDR3 is TGTGCCAGCAGTTACTTGGCGGGAGGGCTAAGGAATGAGCAGTTCTTC. Protein sequence: CASSYLAGGLRNEQFF.

The chain combines TRBV5-8 with TRBJ2-5; D is unclear. The germline V gene encodes CDR1 SGHTS and CDR2 YDEGEE. The CDR3 extends over 14 amino acids. Trimming cost V 2 bases and J 4 bases, with 12 bases left between them. The CDR3 here is CASSFGSRLETQYF. The CDR3 nucleotides are TGTGCCAGCAGCTTCGGTAGCCGATTAGAGACCCAGTACTTC.

The chain couples TRBV27 to TRBJ1-6, with D possibly TRBD1 on 5 matching bases. The CDR3 sequence is 16 residues long. The V gene's germline CDR1 is MNHEY and CDR2 SMNVEV (reference sequence). The ends were cut back, 1 base at V and 4 bases at J, with 11 bases in the middle. The chain's CDR3 is CASSLLGRNYNSPLHF. Written as DNA, the CDR3 is TGTGCCAGCAGTTTATTGGGGCGGAATTATAATTCACCCCTCCACTTT.

CDR3 nucleotides: TGTGCCAGCAGCTTATCCAGCTCCTACGAGCAGTACTTC. Translation: CASSLSSSYEQYF. The chain couples TRBV7-9 to TRBJ2-7, with D unclear. In germline, CDR1 is SEHNR, CDR2 FQNEAQ (reference sequence). This CDR3 has 13 residues. Trimming took 2 bases from V and 0 from J, leaving 5 bases between them.

The V gene is TRBV6-1, the J gene TRBJ2-4, with D uncertain. V gave up 1 base and J gave up 0 bases, with 13 bases separating them. Germline V CDR1 and CDR2: MNHNS, SASEGT. This CDR3 region has 17 residues. The CDR3 DNA reads as TGTGCCAGCAGTGAAGTCGGCGGATTTCTAGCCAAAAACATTCAGTACTTC. This sequence encodes CASSEVGGFLAKNIQYF.